The 6 T cell receptor beta chains below were found in one sample sequenced in a study of T cell responses to AZD1222 COVID-19 vaccine. TCRdb's copy holds only in-frame clones and misses some; the assay was immunoSEQ multiplex PCR. The sample shows under 200,000 clones, 92% of them seen only once. Sequences were derived from peripheral blood, sampled on day 0 of AZD1222 vaccination. The source is an adult in good health.

The V and J genes are TRBV10-3 and TRBJ2-2, with 11 bases fitting TRBD1. V was pared by 1 base and J by 7 bases, with 2 bases of the junction left unmatched. Looked up from germline, CDR1 is ENHRY and CDR2 is SYGVKD. The CDR3 spans 15 residues. The CDR3 region is CAISEWDRGNGELFF. The CDR3 DNA reads TGTGCCATCAGTGAGTGGGACAGGGGGAACGGGGAGCTGTTTTTT.

The rearrangement joins TRBV6-5 to TRBJ1-5; the match to TRBD1 covers 8 bases. Per the germline V gene, CDR1 is MNHEY and CDR2 is SVGAGI. The CDR3 is 13 residues long. V lost 5 bases, J lost 7 bases, and 4 bases stayed unmatched. The CDR3 loop reads CASSQGARQPQHF. The CDR3 nucleotides read TGTGCCAGCAGTCAGGGGGCTCGACAGCCCCAGCATTTT.

The chain is built from TRBV6-5 and TRBJ2-7; D call uncertain. Trimming left V 4 bases short and J 6 bases short, with 7 bases between. Per germline, CDR1 MNHEY and CDR2 SVGAGI. The CDR3 extends over 11 amino acids. CDR3 in DNA: TGTGCCAGCAGTTCAGACTTCGAGCAGTACTTC. This codes for CASSSDFEQYF.

The chain links TRBV5-5 to TRBJ2-5; 10 nucleotides line up with TRBD2. Germline lookup yields CDR1 SGHKS and CDR2 YYEKEE (reference sequence). This CDR3 contains 18 residues. J gave up 4 bases and V 3 bases, and 15 bases lay outside the gene matches. The DNA for the CDR3 is TGTGCCAGCAGCTCGCCCGGCGGAGGGATAGCGGGGGGAGAGACCCAGTACTTC. It specifies CASSSPGGGIAGGETQYF.

V and J are TRBV7-8 and TRBJ2-3; TRBD2 matches at 12 bases. V shed 4 bases and J 11 bases; nucleotides not matched to a gene: 16. The CDR3 sequence is 17 residues long. Germline V lookup: CDR1 SGHVS, CDR2 FQNEAQ. The CDR3 coding sequence is TGTGCCAGCAGCTCAGACCTCCTAGCGGGAGGGAACTTCATGCAGTATTTT. Translating it yields CASSSDLLAGGNFMQYF.

The chain's CDR3 is CAISEGGQGQPQHF. In nucleotides, the CDR3 is TGTGCCATCAGTGAAGGAGGGCAGGGACAGCCCCAGCATTTT. The chain links TRBV10-3 to TRBJ1-5, with D possibly TRBD1 on 5 matching bases. Germline V gene lookup returns CDR1 ENHRY and CDR2 SYGVKD. Trimming stripped 3 bases from V and 7 bases from J, with 13 bases between. The length of the CDR3 is 14 residues.